A single TCR beta chain is shown here with its context. The repertoire was sequenced with immunoSEQ multiplex PCR; TCRdb's copy has only in-frame clones and lacks some. The repertoire includes over 150,000 clones, more than 65% of them detected once, and 13% sits in the top ten. This sample is drawn from a study of blood T cell repertoires in COVID-19. Germline V gene lookup returns CDR1 SGHDT and CDR2 YYEEEE. Trimming left V 4 bases short and J 3 bases short, with 11 bases between. There are 13 residues in the CDR3. The receptor comes from a human donor in a cohort sampled during active COVID-19. The sequenced material came from peripheral blood. The V call is TRBV5-6, the J call TRBJ2-7; D might be TRBD1 (6 bases). CDR3 DNA sequence: TGTGCCAGCAGCGCGTGGGGGCTCTACGAGCAGTACTTC. Translation: CASSAWGLYEQYF.